The 8 T cell receptor beta chains given below trace back to one sample, sequenced in a study of T-cell memory formation after mild COVID-19. TCRdb re-called the 5' RACE reads with MiXCR, one entry per CDR3 protein. The sample has approximately 300,000 distinct CDR3 sequences; less than 20% are singletons. Sequenced input: PBMCs or a T cell subset sorted from them (not recorded which). Source of these receptors: a man aged 18 to 29 who had mild COVID-19 (a few samples of this study predate the infection). Cell type and time point are not known.

J is TRBJ2-1 and V is TRBV5-1, with a possible D match to TRBD1 (6 bases). Germline values: CDR1 SGHRS, CDR2 YFSETQ. Trimming stripped 4 bases from V and 5 bases from J, with 10 bases between. The CDR3 is 13 amino acids. CDR3 coding DNA: TGCGCCAGCAGCCGGGACATTAACAATGAGCAGTTCTTC. This gives the protein CASSRDINNEQFF.

This clonotype was observed a single time. The V and J genes are TRBV20-1 and TRBJ2-1; unclear D gene. The CDR3 is 15 residues long. The ends were cut back, 0 bases at V and 6 bases at J, with 15 bases in the middle. The V gene's germline CDR1 is DFQATT and CDR2 SNEGSKA (reference sequence). CDR3 protein: CSARDGRVISNEQFF. CDR3 DNA sequence: TGCAGTGCTAGAGATGGCCGGGTTATCAGCAATGAGCAGTTCTTC.

The J gene is TRBJ2-3, the V gene TRBV12-3 or TRBV12-4, with D maybe TRBD2 (6 bases). V lost 6 bases and J 0 bases, leaving 13 bases between the germline ends. This CDR3 comprises 15 residues. Here the CDR3 reads CASSTTGSSTDTQYF. The CDR3 coding sequence is TGTGCCAGCAGCACCACCGGGAGTAGCACAGATACGCAGTATTTT.

The J gene is TRBJ2-3, the V gene TRBV11-1, with 8 bases identical to TRBD2. Germline V gene lookup returns CDR1 SGHAT and CDR2 FQDESV (reference sequence). Trimming took 4 bases from V and 1 from J; bases not matched to a gene: 4. The CDR3 totals 15 residues. This CDR3 reads CASSSTSVRTDTQYF. CDR3 coding DNA: TGTGCCAGCAGCTCGACTAGCGTCCGCACAGATACGCAGTATTTT.

The J gene is TRBJ2-1, the V gene TRBV4-3, with D possibly matching TRBD2 (6 bases). With 0 bases removed from V and 5 bases from J, the gap between germline ends came to 20 bases. Germline CDR1 and CDR2: LGHNA and YSLEER. The CDR3 contains 18 residues. The CDR3 loop is CASSQEGGFGTGHNEQFF. CDR3 bases: TGCGCCAGCAGCCAAGAGGGGGGTTTTGGGACGGGTCACAATGAGCAGTTCTTC.

The chain uses TRBV4-1 and TRBJ1-6, with D possibly being TRBD1 (5 bases). In germline, CDR1 is MGHRA, CDR2 YSYEKL. This CDR3 spans 16 amino acids. V lost 1 base to trimming and J lost 6 bases, with 13 bases between them. In nucleotides, the CDR3 is TGCGCCAGCAGCCAAGGCGGAGCAGGGACTAATTCACCCCTCCACTTT. This codes for CASSQGGAGTNSPLHF.

This clonotype was detected only a few times. This chain joins TRBV7-9 and TRBJ1-1, with D perhaps TRBD1 (6 bases). Germline assignment: CDR1 SEHNR and CDR2 FQNEAQ (reference sequence). CDR3 length equals 13 residues. The germline V and J ends were trimmed by 5 bases and 1 base, with 8 bases remaining between them. CDR3 protein: CASSTGQNTEAFF. In nucleotides, the CDR3 is TGTGCCAGCAGCACAGGGCAGAACACTGAAGCTTTCTTT.

This clonotype appeared a few times. The chain couples TRBV16 to TRBJ1-2, with 8 bases aligning to TRBD1. Losses at the gene ends were 4 bases for V and 5 bases for J; bases not matched to a gene: 6. CDR3 length: 14 residues. Germline V gene data show CDR1 as KGHSY and CDR2 as FQNENV. The CDR3 is CASSLDRGGYGYTF. The CDR3 DNA is TGTGCCAGCAGCCTCGACAGGGGAGGGTATGGCTACACCTTC.